A single T cell receptor (beta chain) is shown here with its context. V lost 5 bases, J lost 0 bases, and 10 bases lay in between. CDR1 and CDR2 from the germline V gene are SSHAT and FNYEAQ (reference sequence). This CDR3 is built from 15 residues. TEMRA cells were FACS-enriched, with CD8+ and CD4+ T cells isolated negatively. The data were obtained in a study of CD8 T cells in Susac syndrome. Random hexamers served to reverse transcribe about 0.5 to 1 ug RNA. One entry per CDR3 protein results from TCRdb running MiXCR on the immunoSEQ multiplex PCR reads. The data hold 120,000 or so distinct CDR3 sequences, with approximately 94% observed a single time.

The rearrangement uses TRBV7-7 and TRBJ2-2; D perhaps matches TRBD1 (6 bases). The sequence was obtained from a human donor with multiple sclerosis. Sample: CD4+ T cells from PBMCs. The CDR3 region has the DNA TGTGCCAGCAGCCCTACAGGGTCGAACACCGGGGAGCTGTTTTTT. This translates into CASSPTGSNTGELFF. The variable domain in full, completed from reference TRBV7-7 and TRBJ2-2, reads GAGVSQSPRYKVTKRGQDVTLRCDPISSHATLYWYQQALGQGPEFLTYFNYEAQPDKSGLPSDRFSAERPEGSISTLTIQRTEQRDSAMYRCASSPTGSNTGELFFGEGSRLTVL.